These 16 T cell receptor beta chains share one sample of origin, sequenced in a study of molecular identifiers for immune sequencing clone quantification. One entry per CDR3 protein, called by TCRdb with MiXCR from the PCR reads. Here the sample spans approximately 680,000 distinct CDR3 sequences, roughly 23% being singletons. Source material: naive CD8+ T cells from blood, with Jurkat cell RNA spiked in. The subset: FACS-sorted CD8+CD4-CCR7+CD45RA+ naive T cells. The receptors here all came from a human donor in good health. Some libraries in this study had Jurkat cell RNA spiked in.

This clonotype has at least ten counts. CDR3 loop: CASSLGGGGSDTQYF. CDR3 nucleotides: TGTGCCAGCAGCTTGGGTGGCGGGGGTTCGGATACGCAGTATTTT. The chain is built from TRBV7-2 and TRBJ2-3; 7 bases are shared with TRBD2. The CDR3 has 15 residues. Germline CDR1 is SGHTA and CDR2 is FQGNSA. The V gene end was trimmed by 3 bases and the J gene end by 6 bases; junction bases not matched to a gene: 9.

This clonotype was observed a handful of times. V is TRBV5-6 and J is TRBJ2-5, with 7 positions matching TRBD2. Per germline, CDR1 SGHDT and CDR2 YYEEEE. V shed 1 base, J shed 7 bases, and the junction held 10 bases outside the gene matches. The CDR3 is 15 amino acids. The DNA of the CDR3 is TGTGCCAGCAGCTTGCTTCCTAGCGGTGCGGGGACCCAGTACTTC. As protein: CASSLLPSGAGTQYF.

This clonotype was observed a handful of times. V usage is TRBV12-3 or TRBV12-4 and J usage is TRBJ2-2; D is possibly TRBD2 (7 bases). The length of the CDR3 is 16 residues. Trimming pared 6 bases from V and 1 base from J, leaving 15 bases between. CDR3 nucleotide sequence: TGTGCCAGCAGGAAAGGGGGGGTTATGAACACCGGGGAGCTGTTTTTT. This sequence encodes CASRKGGVMNTGELFF.

J is TRBJ2-7 and V is TRBV27; 12 bases are shared with TRBD2. Losses at the gene ends were 0 bases for V and 7 bases for J; bases not matched to a gene: 1. CDR1 and CDR2 from the germline V gene are MNHEY and SMNVEV (reference sequence). CDR3 size: 14 residues. CDR3 sequence reads: CASSLSGLAGEQYF. In DNA form, the CDR3 reads TGTGCCAGCAGTTTATCCGGACTAGCGGGGGAGCAGTACTTC.

Written as DNA, the CDR3 is TGTGCCAGTCGCCCCCCGTCCGGGACGGAAAACACCGGGGAGCTGTTTTTT. It specifies CASRPPSGTENTGELFF. The V and J genes are TRBV19 and TRBJ2-2; D could derive from TRBD1 or TRBD2 (5 bases each). Germline values: CDR1 LNHDA, CDR2 SQIVND (reference sequence). This CDR3 spans 17 amino acids. Trimming stripped 8 bases from V and 2 bases from J, with 21 bases between.

This clonotype has at least ten counts. The V gene is TRBV5-1, the J gene TRBJ2-7; TRBD1 agrees at 7 bases. Per the germline V gene, CDR1 is SGHRS and CDR2 is YFSETQ. The trim removed 6 bases at V and 3 bases at J, leaving 6 bases unmatched. The CDR3 loop spans 13 amino acids. The CDR3 here is CASTLDRDYEQYF. The CDR3 DNA reads as TGCGCCAGCACCCTTGACAGGGACTACGAGCAGTACTTC.

This clonotype was recorded at least ten times. The V call is TRBV4-2, the J call TRBJ2-3, with D unresolved. Looked up from germline, CDR1 is LGHNA and CDR2 is YNFKEQ. This CDR3 comprises 12 residues. V was pared by 2 bases and J by 6 bases, with 6 bases between. The CDR3 loop reads CASSQFSDTQYF. CDR3 coding DNA: TGTGCCAGCAGCCAATTTAGTGATACGCAGTATTTT.

The V gene is TRBV14, the J gene TRBJ2-7; D may correspond to TRBD1 or TRBD2 (6 bases each). This CDR3 has 13 amino acids. Germline V gene data show CDR1 as SGHDN and CDR2 as FVKESK. Trimming cost V 6 bases and J 5 bases, with 14 bases left between them. The CDR3, as DNA: TGTGCCAGCAGGCTGGCAGGGGAGGACGAGCAGTACTTC. This encodes CASRLAGEDEQYF. Full variable domain (rest looked up from reference TRBV14 and TRBJ2-7): EAGVTQFPSHSVIEKGQTVTLRCDPISGHDNLYWYRRVMGKEIKFLLHFVKESKQDESGMPNNRFLAERTGGTYSTLKVQPAELEDSGVYFCASRLAGEDEQYFGPGTRLTVT.

As for this clonotype: A much larger clone sits a single nucleotide away, making a read error possible. The J gene is TRBJ2-7, the V gene TRBV6-2 or TRBV6-3, with no clear D. This CDR3 contains 16 residues. V was shortened by 5 bases and J by 0 bases, with 17 bases between the two germline ends. Per the germline V gene, CDR1 is MNHEY and CDR2 is SVGEGT. Here the CDR3 DNA reads TGTGCCAGCAGTCACGACCGTGCGGAACGCTCCTACGAGCAGTACTTC. Amino acids: CASSHDRAERSYEQYF.

This clonotype was recorded a few times. Here the CDR3 omits its conserved ending phenylalanine or tryptophan, so a read error is the likely source. V and J are TRBV27 and TRBJ2-5; a possible D gene is TRBD1 (6 bases). CDR1 and CDR2 from the germline V gene are MNHEY and SMNVEV (reference sequence). This CDR3 has 17 amino acids. The CDR3 region is CASSPMGRGPYQEAQYL. CDR3 sequence (DNA): TGTGCCAGCAGTCCTATGGGCAGGGGACCGTACCAAGAGGCCCAGTACCTC.

V usage is TRBV13 and J usage is TRBJ2-5, with D possibly matching TRBD2 (6 bases). This CDR3 is 13 amino acids long. The germline V gene has CDR1 PRHDT and CDR2 FYEKMQ (reference sequence). The CDR3 spells CTSSLSSVETQYF. The CDR3 DNA reads TGTACTAGCAGCTTATCCAGCGTAGAGACCCAGTACTTC.

On this clonotype: The conserved phenylalanine or tryptophan is not found at the CDR3 terminus, so this likely reflects a read error. The chain recombines TRBV2 with TRBJ2-2; D gene uncertain. This CDR3 spans 13 amino acids. Trimming removed 3 bases from V and 3 bases from J, with 5 bases in between. Germline V lookup: CDR1 SNHLY, CDR2 FYNNEI. CDR3 sequence reads: CASSELHTGELFS. The CDR3 coding sequence is TGTGCCAGCAGTGAGCTTCACACCGGGGAGCTGTTTTCT.

In this sample, this clonotype turned up many times. V is TRBV19 and J is TRBJ1-1, with D unresolved. The CDR3 sequence is 12 residues long. Trimming left V 6 bases short and J 2 bases short, with 7 bases between. Germline lookup yields CDR1 LNHDA and CDR2 SQIVND (reference sequence). CDR3 protein: CASSPDNTEAFF. The CDR3 DNA reads as TGTGCCAGTAGCCCGGATAACACTGAAGCTTTCTTT.

This sequence joins TRBV19 and TRBJ1-2; D is undetermined. Germline V CDR1 and CDR2: LNHDA, SQIVND (reference sequence). There are 12 residues in the CDR3. V lost 7 bases and J 3 bases, leaving 9 bases between the germline ends. The CDR3 DNA follows: TGTGCCAGTACCCAGGACTACTATGGCTACACCTTC. This codes for CASTQDYYGYTF.

The chain joins TRBV19 to TRBJ2-7, with TRBD2 identical over 7 bases. This CDR3 has 14 residues. V gave up 1 base and J gave up 4 bases; unmatched junction bases: 4. Germline CDR1 is LNHDA and CDR2 is SQIVND (reference sequence). Here the CDR3 reads CASSIASGNYEQYF. DNA of the CDR3: TGTGCCAGTAGTATAGCTAGCGGAAATTACGAGCAGTACTTC.

The genes are TRBV2 and TRBJ2-7; D is possibly TRBD1 or TRBD2 (5 bases each). V lost 1 base, J lost 1 base, and 11 bases lay in between. CDR1 and CDR2 from the germline V gene are SNHLY and FYNNEI. The CDR3 covers 15 residues. In DNA form, the CDR3 reads TGTGCCAGCAGTGAAGGGTGGGGGACGTCCTACGAGCAGTACTTC. It encodes CASSEGWGTSYEQYF.